This T cell receptor (beta chain) comes out of a study of human T cells and chemical hapten exposure. Study in general: A roughly 2 cm by roughly 2 cm inner upper arm patch received 2% DPC for sensitization.

Time point defined: pre-sensitization, week 0. Treatment specified: therapeutic diphenylcyclopropenone sensitization with weekly scalp DPC. General observations from the study: Sensitizing to DPC left TCRs with a frequency above 1 in 1000 unaltered.

The CDR3 sequence is 17 residues long. The germline V gene has CDR1 SGHAT and CDR2 FQNNGV. Germline trimming cut 0 bases from V and 3 bases from J; bases unmatched to any gene: 10. TCRdb processed the RACE reads anew with MiXCR; each CDR3 protein has one entry. The top ten hold approximately 4.5% of the sample, which has tens of thousands of distinct CDR3 sequences, approximately 14% seen once. Notes on this clonotype: What it recognizes is unknown.

The chain combines TRBV11-2 with TRBJ2-5; 7 bases are a match to TRBD2. The sample was whole blood, taken in connection with sensitization to the hapten diphenylcyclopropenone (DPC). The receptor's source is a woman aged 50 to 60 with alopecia areata. Some clones in this sample may be carry-over from other donors' samples. CDR3 region: CASSLDSRRELEETQYF. CDR3 coding DNA: TGTGCCAGCAGCTTAGATTCTCGGCGGGAGTTGGAAGAGACCCAGTACTTC.